A single sample gave rise to the 29 T cell receptor beta chains below, sequenced in a study of identical twins. TCRdb fed the 5' RACE reads into MiXCR, producing one record per CDR3 protein. This repertoire shows some 260,000 distinct CDR3 sequences, about 14% found once; its top ten account for 7% to 9%. Sequencing input: memory (CD45RO+) T cells sorted from blood. The receptors here all came from a woman between 18 and 29 years old in good health.

Many counts were recorded for this clonotype. This chain joins TRBV15 and TRBJ2-3; TRBD2 might be the D (6 bases). With 3 bases removed from V and 5 bases from J, the gap between germline ends came to 18 bases. The CDR3 contains 16 residues. Germline assignment: CDR1 LNHNV and CDR2 YYDKDF (reference sequence). In DNA, the CDR3 is TGTGCCACCAGCAGCTTTATTAGCGGCGGAGGAGATACGCAGTATTTT. It specifies CATSSFISGGGDTQYF.

This clonotype was counted ten times or more. This chain connects TRBV7-9 to TRBJ2-7; 8 bases line up with TRBD2. With V trimmed by 3 bases and J by 0 bases, 7 bases remained unmatched. There are 16 residues in the CDR3. Germline CDR1 SEHNR, CDR2 FQNEAQ (reference sequence). This CDR3 reads CASSFLGGGDSYEQYF. The CDR3 bases are TGTGCCAGCAGCTTTCTCGGGGGGGGAGACTCCTACGAGCAGTACTTC. The full variable domain, rest sourced from reference TRBV7-9 and TRBJ2-7, is DTGVSQNPRHKITKRGQNVTFRCDPISEHNRLYWYRQTLGQGPEFLTYFQNEAQLEKSRLLSDRFSAERPKGSFSTLEIQRTEQGDSAMYLCASSFLGGGDSYEQYFGPGTRLTVT.

The chain links TRBV12-3 or TRBV12-4 to TRBJ2-7; 8 bases are a match to TRBD1. This CDR3 comprises 13 residues. Germline trimming cut 7 bases from V and 3 bases from J; bases unmatched to any gene: 5. The CDR3 nucleotides read TGTGCCAGCACTTTGGGACAGGACTACGAGCAGTACTTC. Translated, it gives CASTLGQDYEQYF.

This clonotype appeared a few times. The chain couples TRBV5-1 to TRBJ1-1, with 8 bases identical to TRBD1. Germline V gene data show CDR1 as SGHRS and CDR2 as YFSETQ. The CDR3 is 13 amino acids. Trimming cost V 4 bases and J 7 bases; bases outside gene matches: 6. CDR3 nucleotide sequence: TGCGCCAGCAGCCTAAGGACAGGGTTTGAAGCTTTCTTT. Its protein is CASSLRTGFEAFF.

The chain employs TRBV3-1 and TRBJ2-5, with D possibly TRBD2 on 5 matching bases. V was pared by 2 bases and J by 5 bases, with 6 bases between. The CDR3 runs 12 residues. Germline CDR1 reads LGHDT; CDR2 reads YNNKEL (reference sequence). Here the CDR3 reads CASSQSGETQYF. CDR3 coding DNA: TGTGCCAGCAGCCAAAGCGGCGAGACCCAGTACTTC.

This clonotype came up many times. This chain connects TRBV4-2 to TRBJ1-4; the D is unclear. V dropped 4 bases and J dropped 2 bases, with 14 bases sitting between them. This CDR3 region has 16 residues. In germline, CDR1 is LGHNA, CDR2 YNFKEQ. CDR3 sequence reads: CASSRAQAKTNEKLFF. The CDR3 coding sequence is TGTGCCAGCAGCCGGGCGCAGGCGAAGACTAATGAAAAACTGTTTTTT.

This clonotype occurred a few times. The chain links TRBV5-1 to TRBJ1-1; D remains unclear. The V gene lost 2 bases and the J gene lost 6 bases, with 11 bases spanning the gap. The CDR3 runs to 13 residues. Germline V gives CDR1 SGHRS, CDR2 YFSETQ. The CDR3: CASSLISASEAFF. The CDR3 DNA is TGCGCCAGCAGCTTAATCTCCGCGTCTGAAGCTTTCTTT.

The chain carries TRBV29-1 and TRBJ1-4; D is undetermined. Trimming removed 4 bases from V and 4 bases from J, with 25 bases in between. The CDR3 has 18 residues. Germline CDR1 SQVTM, CDR2 ANQGSEA. The CDR3 sequence is CSVGKGGSPLGLNEKLFF. Here the CDR3 DNA reads TGCAGCGTTGGTAAGGGAGGATCGCCATTGGGTCTTAATGAAAAACTGTTTTTT. Full variable domain (outside the CDR3, taken from reference TRBV29-1 and TRBJ1-4): SAVISQKPSRDICQRGTSLTIQCQVDSQVTMMFWYRQQPGQSLTLIATANQGSEATYESGFVIDKFPISRPNLTFSTLTVSNMSPEDSSIYLCSVGKGGSPLGLNEKLFFGSGTQLSVL.

This rearrangement joins TRBV29-1 to TRBJ1-1; no clear D. Trimming took off 2 bases at V and 2 bases at J, with 12 bases between the two ends. Per germline, CDR1 SQVTM and CDR2 ANQGSEA. The CDR3 extends over 14 amino acids. This CDR3 reads CSVEKAGLNTEAFF. The CDR3 DNA is TGCAGCGTTGAAAAGGCAGGTTTAAACACTGAAGCTTTCTTT. Supplemented by reference TRBV29-1 and TRBJ1-1, the full variable domain reads SAVISQKPSRDICQRGTSLTIQCQVDSQVTMMFWYRQQPGQSLTLIATANQGSEATYESGFVIDKFPISRPNLTFSTLTVSNMSPEDSSIYLCSVEKAGLNTEAFFGQGTRLTVV.

This clonotype has ten or more counts. This chain's CDR3 is CASSLLGQETQYF. CDR3 in DNA: TGTGCCAGCAGTTTGCTAGGGCAAGAGACCCAGTACTTC. V gene TRBV12-3 or TRBV12-4 combines with J gene TRBJ2-5; D not certain. V gave up 3 bases and J gave up 2 bases, with 7 bases separating them. This CDR3 is built from 13 residues.

This clonotype was seen many times. The gene calls are TRBV9 and TRBJ2-3; D possibly corresponds to TRBD1 (6 bases). Germline V gene lookup returns CDR1 SGDLS and CDR2 YYNGEE. The CDR3 spans 12 residues. V lost 0 bases, J lost 14 bases, and 13 bases lay in between. CDR3 nucleotide sequence: TGTGCCAGCAGCGTAGTACAGGGAAGGAGGTATTTT. Translating gives CASSVVQGRRYF.

The genes are TRBV12-3 or TRBV12-4 and TRBJ2-1; D remains unclear. The CDR3 runs to 15 residues. V was clipped by 4 bases and J by 0 bases, with 10 bases between them. This chain's CDR3 is CASSSLGPSYNEQFF. The DNA for the CDR3 is TGTGCCAGCAGTTCCCTAGGCCCCTCCTACAATGAGCAGTTCTTC.

Notes on this clonotype: A junction end diverges from the germline sequence, so it may reflect a read error. The chain combines TRBV6-5 with TRBJ2-5, with a possible D match to TRBD2 (6 bases). Germline V gives CDR1 MNHEY, CDR2 SVGAGI. This CDR3 has 15 residues. Here the CDR3 reads CASSHWGESLETRYF. CDR3 nucleotides: TGTGCCAGCAGTCACTGGGGGGAGAGTTTAGAGACCCGGTACTTC.

This clonotype came up many times. The chain has TRBV25-1 and TRBJ2-7; 7 positions agree with TRBD1. The CDR3 loop spans 15 amino acids. Germline assignment: CDR1 MGHDK and CDR2 SYGVNS. V shed 6 bases, J shed 0 bases, and the junction held 8 bases outside the gene matches. The CDR3 here is CASSPSNRGSYEQYF. The CDR3 DNA reads as TGTGCCAGCAGCCCTTCAAACAGGGGCTCCTACGAGCAGTACTTC.

The V and J genes are TRBV12-5 and TRBJ1-1; D might be TRBD1 (6 bases). Germline-derived CDR1 and CDR2 are LGHNT and FRNRAP. The CDR3 runs to 15 residues. V was clipped by 5 bases and J by 0 bases, with 13 bases between them. CDR3 coding DNA: TGTGCTAGTGGTCCCGGTGGGGGCTTGAACACTGAAGCTTTCTTT. Translated, it gives CASGPGGGLNTEAFF.

J is TRBJ2-5 and V is TRBV20-1; perhaps D is TRBD1 or TRBD2 (5 bases each). The CDR3 totals 15 residues. Looked up from germline, CDR1 is DFQATT and CDR2 is SNEGSKA (reference sequence). V lost 2 bases to trimming and J lost 0 bases, with 13 bases between them. CDR3 in DNA: TGCAGTGCTAGATCCGTGGGGGAGCACCAAGAGACCCAGTACTTC. Its protein product is CSARSVGEHQETQYF.

This clonotype occurred a few times. Here the CDR3 reads CASLRGLNYGYTF. Written as DNA, the CDR3 is TGTGCCAGCCTCCGGGGCCTTAACTATGGCTACACCTTC. The rearrangement uses TRBV6-6 and TRBJ1-2; D perhaps matches TRBD1 (5 bases). The V and J ends lost 8 bases and 1 base respectively, with 11 bases between them. The CDR3 is 13 amino acids. Germline CDR1 reads MNHNY; CDR2 reads SVGAGI (reference sequence).

J is TRBJ2-1 and V is TRBV14, with TRBD1 matching over 10 bases. In germline, CDR1 is SGHDN, CDR2 FVKESK. This CDR3 has 18 residues. V gave up 1 base and J gave up 3 bases; unmatched junction bases: 9. CDR3 sequence (DNA): TGTGCCAGCAGCCAAGGTGCCTCCGGGACAGGGGTCTACAATGAGCAGTTCTTC. This translates into CASSQGASGTGVYNEQFF.

V is TRBV11-2 and J is TRBJ2-5, with D possibly being TRBD2 (6 bases). The CDR3 consists of 15 residues. Germline CDR1 and CDR2: SGHAT and FQNNGV. The V gene lost 5 bases and the J gene lost 4 bases, with 17 bases spanning the gap. The CDR3 DNA reads as TGTGCCAGCAGCCTTGGGGGGTTGGTGGGAGAGACCCAGTACTTC. Translating gives CASSLGGLVGETQYF.

This clonotype was observed a handful of times. The gene calls are TRBV24-1 and TRBJ2-5, with unresolved D. The ends were cut back, 4 bases at V and 4 bases at J, with 9 bases in the middle. This CDR3 is built from 13 residues. Per the germline V gene, CDR1 is KGHDR and CDR2 is SFDVKD. CDR3 in DNA: TGTGCCACCAGTGACATTTACGGAGAGACCCAGTACTTC. Its translation is CATSDIYGETQYF.

The V gene is TRBV6-1, the J gene TRBJ1-5; no definite D call. Germline lookup yields CDR1 MNHNS and CDR2 SASEGT. The ends were cut back, 2 bases at V and 12 bases at J, with 5 bases in the middle. The CDR3 runs to 10 residues. The CDR3, as DNA: TGTGCCAGCAGTGAACAGGTCCAGCATTTT. It encodes CASSEQVQHF.

This clonotype was seen a single time. The chain couples TRBV5-4 to TRBJ2-1; 7 nucleotides line up with TRBD2. The CDR3 length is 15 residues. With 4 bases clipped from V and 10 bases from J, the junction kept 14 bases outside the gene matches. The germline V gene has CDR1 SGHNT and CDR2 YYREEE (reference sequence). The CDR3 protein is CASSPTSSGTPEQFF. CDR3 nucleotides: TGTGCCAGCAGCCCTACGTCTAGCGGCACTCCGGAGCAGTTCTTC.

This clonotype was counted many times. The V gene is TRBV30, the J gene TRBJ1-5; tentative D call: TRBD1 (5 bases). The germline gives CDR1 GTSNPN, CDR2 SVGIG (reference sequence). Between the trimmed V and J ends, which lost 5 bases and 7 bases, there was a span of 18 bases. This CDR3 region has 14 residues. The CDR3 loop reads CAWDKGAEGQPQHF. The CDR3 nucleotides read TGTGCCTGGGATAAAGGGGCCGAGGGACAGCCCCAGCATTTT.

This chain joins TRBV5-1 and TRBJ2-6; D ambiguous. Trimming cost V 0 bases and J 0 bases, with 7 bases left between them. The CDR3 length is 16 residues. Germline loops: CDR1 SGHRS, CDR2 YFSETQ. The CDR3 region has the DNA TGCGCCAGCAGCTTGGGGGCCACCTCTGGGGCCAACGTCCTGACTTTC. Amino acids: CASSLGATSGANVLTF.

The chain employs TRBV7-2 and TRBJ2-3, with 10 bases that match TRBD2. From germline, CDR1 is SGHTA and CDR2 FQGNSA. The CDR3 consists of 16 residues. Unmatched junction bases numbered 3, after V lost 2 bases and J lost 1 base. Here the CDR3 DNA reads TGTGCCAGCAGCTTATATACTAGCGGGGGCACAGATACGCAGTATTTT. Encoded protein: CASSLYTSGGTDTQYF.

This chain uses TRBV3-1 with TRBJ2-1; the D is unclear. This CDR3 is built from 13 residues. CDR1 and CDR2 from the germline V gene are LGHDT and YNNKEL (reference sequence). Deletions cut 3 bases from V and 10 bases from J, with 13 bases between. The CDR3 spells CASSQSGVLEQFF. As DNA, the CDR3 is TGTGCCAGCAGCCAGTCCGGCGTCCTCGAGCAGTTCTTC.

The sample holds a few counts of this clonotype. This chain connects TRBV10-1 to TRBJ2-1; weak D call: TRBD2 (5 bases). The CDR3 is 14 residues long. V was cut by 0 bases and J by 8 bases, with 11 bases left in between. The germline V gene has CDR1 WNHNN and CDR2 SYGVQD (reference sequence). The CDR3 is CASSESMASHEQFF. The DNA for the CDR3 is TGCGCCAGCAGTGAGTCGATGGCTAGCCATGAGCAGTTCTTC.

This clonotype was recorded at least ten times. V gene TRBV5-1 combines with J gene TRBJ2-1, with TRBD2 matching over 8 bases. The junction had 9 bases not matched to a gene; V was cut back by 4 bases and J by 6 bases. Germline lookup yields CDR1 SGHRS and CDR2 YFSETQ. There are 15 residues in the CDR3. In DNA form, the CDR3 reads TGCGCCAGCAGCCCTCCCCTAGCGGGCGGCAATGAGCAGTTCTTC. Translated, it gives CASSPPLAGGNEQFF.

There are a few counts of this clonotype. V is TRBV20-1 and J is TRBJ2-5; the match to TRBD2 covers 7 bases. The trim removed 3 bases at V and 1 base at J, leaving 5 bases unmatched. Germline loops: CDR1 DFQATT, CDR2 SNEGSKA (reference sequence). The CDR3 has 14 amino acids. Here the CDR3 DNA reads TGCAGTGCTAGGTCCGGGACTATCCAAGAGACCCAGTACTTC. It yields the protein CSARSGTIQETQYF.